This T cell receptor beta chain was found in a study of CD8 T cells in ankylosing spondylitis. TCRdb fed the 5' RACE reads into MiXCR, producing one record per CDR3 protein. The repertoire includes about 200,000 distinct CDR3 sequences, roughly 12% of them detected once, and approximately 15% sits in the top ten. Trimming at V came to 1 base and at J to 0 bases, leaving 6 bases not matched to a gene. Germline assignment: CDR1 DFQATT and CDR2 SNEGSKA (reference sequence). The CDR3 has 16 amino acids. This chain joins TRBV20-1 and TRBJ2-1, with TRBD2 matching 7 bases. This clonotype originated in a male donor with ankylosing spondylitis or in good health (not recorded which). The sample consisted of blood, either unsorted or a sorted T cell fraction (not recorded which). Here the CDR3 reads CSARGSSGSSYNEQFF. CDR3 bases: TGCAGTGCTAGAGGCTCTAGCGGCAGCTCCTACAATGAGCAGTTCTTC.